This note documents a single T cell receptor (beta chain) sequence. TCRdb independently ran MiXCR on the 5' RACE reads; one entry per CDR3 protein. The table lists fewer than 550,000 distinct CDR3 sequences, 15% to 20% of them singletons, with more than 8% in the top ten. The data are from a study of T-cell memory formation after mild COVID-19. Germline V gene lookup returns CDR1 SEHNR and CDR2 FQNEAQ (reference sequence). V was pared by 4 bases and J by 5 bases, with 14 bases of the junction left unmatched. This CDR3 is built from 18 residues. Sequenced material: PBMCs or a T cell subset sorted from them (not recorded which). The chain uses TRBV7-9 and TRBJ2-3; 11 bases map to TRBD2. The receptor's source is an adult woman who had mild COVID-19 (a few samples of this study predate the infection). Cell type and time point are not known. This CDR3 reads CASSSPSGRLSYEDTQYF. The CDR3, as DNA: TGTGCCAGCAGCTCGCCTAGCGGGAGGCTCTCTTATGAAGATACGCAGTATTTT.